A selection of T cell receptor beta chains follows, all from one sample in a study of shared clonotypes between healthy human individuals. Data came from immunoSEQ multiplex PCR; TCRdb stores just in-frame clones and leaves some out. Among 450,000 to 500,000 clones listed, approximately 80% were seen once. The sequenced sample was PBMCs. All receptors come from a woman aged 40 to 49 in good health. Some clones in this sample may be carry-over from other donors' samples. CDR3s include the opening cysteine and the closing phenylalanine or tryptophan. D genes are given only for firm matches. Expanded clones are given a class, and other clones once, few, many or no size at all.

size	V	J	D	DNA	CDR3
-	TRBV19	TRBJ2-5	-	TGTGCCAGTAGTATCGGGAGGGGGCGAGAGACCCAGTACTTC	CASSIGRGRETQYF
-	TRBV6-5	TRBJ1-5	TRBD1	TGTGCCAGCAGGTCCACAGGGGTGGACCAGCCCCAGCATTTT	CASRSTGVDQPQHF
-	TRBV2	TRBJ2-1	TRBD2	TGTGCCAGTGAACCGGGACTAGCGTCGGCTGAGCAGTTCTTC	CASEPGLASAEQFF
-	TRBV7-9	TRBJ2-2	-	TGTGCCAGCAGCATACAGGGCGCCGGGGAGCTGTTTTTT	CASSIQGAGELFF
-	TRBV4-2	TRBJ1-4	-	TGTGCCAGCAGCCGAAGTGCGGATGAAAAACTGTTTTTT	CASSRSADEKLFF
-	TRBV19	TRBJ2-4	-	TGTGCCAGTAGTGGCAGGGAGGAAAACATTCAGTACTTC	CASSGREENIQYF
-	TRBV30	TRBJ2-7	-	TGTGCCTGGAGTAAGATAATCTCCGAGCAGTACTTC	CAWSKIISEQYF
-	TRBV6-1	TRBJ1-2	-	TGTGCCAGCTCCATTTTTGCGTATGGCTACACCTTC	CASSIFAYGYTF
-	TRBV18	TRBJ2-1	-	TGTGCCAGCTCACCACGGAGCGGGCCGGCTCGGAATGAGCAGTTCTTC	CASSPRSGPARNEQFF
-	TRBV7-9	TRBJ2-3	-	TGTGCCAGCAGCTTAGCCCCGGGACAAGATACGCAGTATTTT	CASSLAPGQDTQYF
-	TRBV28	TRBJ2-7	TRBD2	TGTGCCAGCAGTTTATTCCTAGCGGGAGGTACCTACGAGCAGTACTTC	CASSLFLAGGTYEQYF
-	TRBV7-7	TRBJ2-5	TRBD2	TGTGCCAGCAGCTCACTGGGGGGGATTGAGACCCAGTACTTC	CASSSLGGIETQYF
-	TRBV7-3	TRBJ2-6	-	TGTGCCAGCAGCCCGGGGGCAGGGTGGGAGTTTGGGGCCAACGTCCTGACTTTC	CASSPGAGWEFGANVLTF
-	TRBV29-1	TRBJ2-5	-	TGCAGCGCCAAAAGGGTACAGCCCCAAGAGACCCAGTACTTC	CSAKRVQPQETQYF
-	TRBV28	TRBJ2-7	-	TGTGCCAGCAGTTTAAAGGGGGTATGGACCTACGAGCAGTACTTC	CASSLKGVWTYEQYF
many	TRBV25-1	TRBJ1-4	TRBD1	TGTGCCAGCAGTTTTACCGGGACAGGATATGAAAAACTGTTTTTT	CASSFTGTGYEKLFF
-	TRBV6-1	TRBJ1-2	-	TGTGCCAGCAGCATCCGGGGCCGCCATGGCTACACCTTC	CASSIRGRHGYTF
once	TRBV4-1	TRBJ2-7	-	TGCGCCAGCAGCCAAGTTGACGGCCGGTACGAGCAGTACTTC	CASSQVDGRYEQYF
-	TRBV28	TRBJ2-6	TRBD2	TGTGCCAGCAGTTTCCCCGCTAGCGGGCCACTCTCTGGGGCCAACGTCCTGACTTTC	CASSFPASGPLSGANVLTF
-	TRBV10-3	TRBJ2-6	TRBD1	TGTGCCATCAGTGAGCGGGACAGGGGTGAAAGTGGGGCCAACGTCCTGACTTTC	CAISERDRGESGANVLTF
-	TRBV5-4	TRBJ2-7	TRBD1	TGTGCCAGCAGCCTGGGACAGGGTAGGTCGGACTACGAGCAGTACTTC	CASSLGQGRSDYEQYF
once	TRBV7-3	TRBJ2-2	-	TGTGCCAGCAGCTCTAGGGGTGGAGTACCGACCGGGGAGCTGTTTTTT	CASSSRGGVPTGELFF
once	TRBV28	TRBJ2-7	-	TGTGCCAGCAGTTTCGGGCTAAACTCCTACGAGCAGTACTTC	CASSFGLNSYEQYF
-	TRBV30	TRBJ2-1	-	TGTGCCTGGAGTATGGGGATCCTGTCCTACAATGAGCAGTTCTTC	CAWSMGILSYNEQFF
-	TRBV4-1	TRBJ1-2	TRBD1	TGCGCCAGCAGCCAAGATCCAGGGGGTAACTATGGCTACACCTTC	CASSQDPGGNYGYTF
-	TRBV5-4	TRBJ1-2	-	TGTGCCAGCAGCTCCGACGTTCTCAGGGGAAAGTATGGCTACACCTTC	CASSSDVLRGKYGYTF